These T cell receptor beta chains were read from a single sample in a study of PD-1 blockade in classical Hodgkin lymphoma. TCRdb's table, derived via immunoSEQ multiplex PCR, lists solely in-frame clones and lacks some. This sample has approximately 96,000 clones, with 85% to 95% found just once. Here the sequenced sample was peripheral blood mononuclear cells (PBMCs), taken before the fourth cycle of nivolumab. The source of these receptors is a human donor with classical Hodgkin lymphoma. Both conserved end residues are part of each CDR3. The D gene is left open where the match is weak. Clone size is stated in some rows and not others, as once, few, many or a class when expanded.

D: TRBD2
length: 19
J: TRBJ2-7
size: NA
V: TRBV7-9
CDR3: CASSLSGLAGGPKTYEQYF
DNA: TGTGCCAGCAGCTTAAGCGGACTAGCGGGAGGGCCTAAGACCTACGAGCAGTACTTC

D: TRBD1
length: 16
J: TRBJ2-1
size: NA
V: TRBV27
CDR3: CASSFQQGMIYNEQFF
DNA: TGTGCCAGCAGTTTCCAACAGGGGATGATCTACAATGAGCAGTTCTTC

D: NA
length: 14
J: TRBJ1-2
size: few
V: TRBV5-5
CDR3: CASSLVQANYGYTF
DNA: TGTGCCAGCAGCTTGGTACAAGCTAACTATGGCTACACCTTC

D: TRBD1
length: 13
J: TRBJ2-7
size: NA
V: TRBV29-1
CDR3: CSVAWDSTYEQYF
DNA: TGCAGCGTTGCCTGGGACAGCACCTACGAGCAGTACTTC

D: NA
length: 17
J: TRBJ2-2
size: NA
V: TRBV21-1
CDR3: CASSKWAGTGGNGELFF
DNA: TGTGCCAGCAGCAAATGGGCCGGGACAGGGGGGAACGGGGAGCTGTTTTTT

D: NA
length: 15
J: TRBJ1-1
size: NA
V: TRBV6-6
CDR3: CASSLRGLGGTEAFF
DNA: TGTGCCAGCAGCCTACGGGGCCTAGGGGGCACTGAAGCTTTCTTT

D: TRBD1
length: 18
J: TRBJ2-5
size: NA
V: TRBV28
CDR3: CASSWTPGTGDYRETQYF
DNA: TGTGCCAGCAGTTGGACCCCCGGGACAGGGGACTACAGAGAGACCCAGTACTTC

D: NA
length: 14
J: TRBJ2-6
size: NA
V: TRBV2
CDR3: CASSVRSGANVLTF
DNA: TGTGCCAGCAGTGTCAGGAGTGGGGCCAACGTCCTGACTTTC

D: TRBD2
length: 17
J: TRBJ2-1
size: NA
V: TRBV11-2
CDR3: CASSPPSGRRSYNEQFF
DNA: TGTGCCAGCAGCCCCCCTAGCGGGAGACGCTCCTACAATGAGCAGTTCTTC

D: NA
length: 14
J: TRBJ1-5
size: NA
V: TRBV19
CDR3: CASSITPAGQPQHF
DNA: TGTGCCAGTAGTATCACCCCTGCTGGTCAGCCCCAGCATTTT

D: TRBD2
length: 16
J: TRBJ2-1
size: NA
V: TRBV6-1
CDR3: CASSERLAGKYNEQFF
DNA: TGTGCCAGCAGTGAGAGGTTAGCGGGAAAATACAATGAGCAGTTCTTC

D: NA
length: 12
J: TRBJ1-5
size: few
V: TRBV7-9
CDR3: CASSQTEQPQHF
DNA: TGTGCCAGCAGCCAGACAGAACAGCCCCAGCATTTT

D: NA
length: 14
J: TRBJ1-5
size: few
V: TRBV19
CDR3: CASNQGHSNQPQHF
DNA: TGTGCCAGTAATCAGGGGCATAGCAATCAGCCCCAGCATTTT

D: TRBD1
length: 14
J: TRBJ2-2
size: NA
V: TRBV5-1
CDR3: CASSLGQGAGELFF
DNA: TGCGCCAGCAGCTTGGGACAGGGGGCCGGGGAGCTGTTTTTT

D: TRBD1
length: 15
J: TRBJ1-4
size: NA
V: TRBV7-6
CDR3: CASSPWTGGGEKLFF
DNA: TGTGCCAGCAGCCCGTGGACAGGGGGAGGAGAAAAACTGTTTTTT

D: NA
length: 17
J: TRBJ2-3
size: NA
V: TRBV12-2
CDR3: CASRLDKGRHYTDTQYF
DNA: TGTGCAAGTCGCTTAGATAAGGGCCGTCATTACACAGATACGCAGTATTTT

D: NA
length: 17
J: TRBJ2-6
size: NA
V: TRBV7-9
CDR3: CASSAPSRQDGANVLTF
DNA: TGTGCCAGCAGCGCCCCATCGCGTCAGGATGGGGCCAACGTCCTGACTTTC

D: NA
length: 14
J: TRBJ2-2
size: NA
V: TRBV14
CDR3: CASTRDGNTGELFF
DNA: TGTGCCAGCACGCGGGACGGGAACACCGGGGAGCTGTTTTTT

D: NA
length: 13
J: TRBJ2-1
size: NA
V: TRBV11-3
CDR3: CASSRTTWDEQFF
DNA: TGTGCCAGCAGCCGAACTACCTGGGATGAGCAGTTCTTC

D: TRBD2
length: 17
J: TRBJ2-1
size: NA
V: TRBV9
CDR3: CASSPSLAGGQYNEQFF
DNA: TGTGCCAGCAGCCCCTCCCTAGCGGGAGGGCAATACAATGAGCAGTTCTTC

D: NA
length: 14
J: TRBJ2-3
size: NA
V: TRBV2
CDR3: CASSDKRNTDTQYF
DNA: TGTGCCAGCAGTGACAAGCGGAACACAGATACGCAGTATTTT

D: NA
length: 18
J: TRBJ1-5
size: NA
V: TRBV19
CDR3: CASSISGAGGYSNQPQHF
DNA: TGTGCCAGTAGTATAAGCGGGGCCGGGGGGTATAGCAATCAGCCCCAGCATTTT

D: NA
length: 12
J: TRBJ1-1
size: NA
V: TRBV6-5
CDR3: CASLRGFTEAFF
DNA: TGTGCCAGCCTACGGGGGTTCACTGAAGCTTTCTTT

D: NA
length: 16
J: TRBJ1-5
size: once
V: TRBV6-1
CDR3: CASSEALPPGPQPQHF
DNA: TGTGCCAGCAGTGAAGCGCTCCCCCCCGGGCCCCAGCCCCAGCATTTT

D: NA
length: 14
J: TRBJ2-3
size: NA
V: TRBV5-6
CDR3: CASSSSGGIDTQYF
DNA: TGTGCCAGCAGCTCGTCAGGGGGGATCGATACGCAGTATTTT

D: TRBD1
length: 15
J: TRBJ2-3
size: once
V: TRBV5-4
CDR3: CASSLDRGYSDTQYF
DNA: TGTGCCAGCAGCTTGGACAGGGGGTACTCAGATACGCAGTATTTT

D: NA
length: 13
J: TRBJ1-1
size: NA
V: TRBV21-1
CDR3: CASSKSRGTEAFF
DNA: TGTGCCAGCAGCAAAAGCAGGGGAACTGAAGCTTTCTTT

D: TRBD2
length: 18
J: TRBJ2-1
size: NA
V: TRBV9
CDR3: CASSFLASGRVGYNEQFF
DNA: TGTGCCAGCAGCTTTTTGGCTAGCGGGAGGGTCGGCTACAATGAGCAGTTCTTC

D: NA
length: 15
J: TRBJ2-7
size: NA
V: TRBV7-9
CDR3: CASSLLTGNSYEQYF
DNA: TGTGCCAGCAGCTTACTGACGGGGAACTCCTACGAGCAGTACTTC

D: NA
length: 13
J: TRBJ1-1
size: few
V: TRBV28
CDR3: CASSSLGGTEAFF
DNA: TGTGCCAGCAGTTCCTTGGGGGGCACTGAAGCTTTCTTT

D: TRBD2
length: 14
J: TRBJ2-3
size: NA
V: TRBV4-1
CDR3: CASRAGGGTDTQYF
DNA: TGCGCCAGCAGGGCGGGAGGAGGCACAGATACGCAGTATTTT

D: NA
length: 13
J: TRBJ2-3
size: NA
V: TRBV6-5
CDR3: CASSTTLADTQYF
DNA: TGTGCCAGCAGTACGACACTAGCTGATACGCAGTATTTT

D: NA
length: 15
J: TRBJ2-1
size: NA
V: TRBV6-1
CDR3: CASSPPPLKYNEQFF
DNA: TGTGCCAGCAGTCCCCCTCCCCTAAAATACAATGAGCAGTTCTTC

D: TRBD2
length: 15
J: TRBJ2-2
size: NA
V: TRBV2
CDR3: CASSPGTMGTGELFF
DNA: TGTGCCAGCAGTCCCGGGACTATGGGCACCGGGGAGCTGTTTTTT

D: TRBD1
length: 18
J: TRBJ1-1
size: NA
V: TRBV5-1
CDR3: CASSLFGGTRGPNTEAFF
DNA: TGCGCCAGCAGCCTGTTTGGGGGAACCAGGGGGCCGAACACTGAAGCTTTCTTT

D: NA
length: 16
J: TRBJ1-1
size: NA
V: TRBV11-2
CDR3: CASSPRDGGEVTEAFF
DNA: TGTGCCAGCAGCCCTCGGGACGGGGGGGAGGTAACTGAAGCTTTCTTT

D: TRBD2
length: 16
J: TRBJ2-1
size: NA
V: TRBV6-5
CDR3: CASSYVSLAGGNEQFF
DNA: TGTGCCAGCAGTTACGTGTCACTAGCGGGAGGCAATGAGCAGTTCTTC

D: TRBD1
length: 15
J: TRBJ2-7
size: NA
V: TRBV19
CDR3: CASSTLTGRGYEQYF
DNA: TGTGCCAGTAGTACCCTGACAGGGCGAGGGTACGAGCAGTACTTC

D: NA
length: 13
J: TRBJ2-7
size: NA
V: TRBV5-1
CDR3: CASSLASSYEQYF
DNA: TGCGCCAGCAGCTTAGCCTCCTCCTACGAGCAGTACTTC

D: NA
length: 16
J: TRBJ2-5
size: NA
V: TRBV30
CDR3: CAWSVRRGGVDETQYF
DNA: TGTGCCTGGAGTGTTCGTAGAGGAGGAGTAGATGAGACCCAGTACTTC

D: TRBD1
length: 13
J: TRBJ1-2
size: NA
V: TRBV10-3
CDR3: CAIDTGGESGYTF
DNA: TGTGCCATTGATACAGGGGGCGAATCTGGCTACACCTTC

D: NA
length: 14
J: TRBJ2-2
size: NA
V: TRBV11-2
CDR3: CASSARRGTGELFF
DNA: TGTGCCAGCAGCGCACGAAGGGGGACCGGGGAGCTGTTTTTT

D: TRBD1
length: 16
J: TRBJ2-7
size: NA
V: TRBV27
CDR3: CASSYSTGDRDYEQYF
DNA: TGTGCCAGCAGTTACTCCACGGGGGACAGGGATTACGAGCAGTACTTC

D: NA
length: 16
J: TRBJ2-3
size: NA
V: TRBV11-2
CDR3: CASSLDLAPSVDTQYF
DNA: TGTGCCAGCAGCTTAGATCTAGCGCCGAGCGTAGATACGCAGTATTTT

D: NA
length: 13
J: TRBJ2-5
size: NA
V: TRBV30
CDR3: CAWSDGRTETQYF
DNA: TGTGCCTGGAGTGACGGGAGAACGGAGACCCAGTACTTC

D: TRBD2
length: 16
J: TRBJ2-7
size: NA
V: TRBV5-6
CDR3: CASSPWAGGQRYEQYF
DNA: TGTGCCAGCAGCCCCTGGGCGGGAGGGCAGCGTTACGAGCAGTACTTC

D: NA
length: 14
J: TRBJ2-7
size: NA
V: TRBV9
CDR3: CASSPSARTYEQYF
DNA: TGTGCCAGCAGCCCTAGCGCCCGTACCTACGAGCAGTACTTC

D: NA
length: 12
J: TRBJ2-1
size: NA
V: TRBV30
CDR3: CAWSDTSNEQFF
DNA: TGTGCCTGGAGTGACACTAGTAATGAGCAGTTCTTC

D: NA
length: 15
J: TRBJ2-2
size: NA
V: TRBV28
CDR3: CASRTLEARTGELFF
DNA: TGTGCCAGCAGAACTCTCGAAGCGCGCACCGGGGAGCTGTTTTTT

D: NA
length: 15
J: TRBJ2-6
size: NA
V: TRBV18
CDR3: CASSPPTSGANVLTF
DNA: TGTGCCAGCTCACCACCGACCTCTGGGGCCAACGTCCTGACTTTC